This T cell receptor beta chain was retrieved from a study of control samples from healthy donors and cancer patients. Only in-frame clones appear in the TCRdb table, and some are missing; sequencing was by immunoSEQ multiplex PCR. In the table there are under 55,000 clones, 80% of which are singletons. The CDR3 consists of 17 residues. The V gene end was trimmed by 0 bases and the J gene end by 3 bases; junction bases not matched to a gene: 8. Germline V gives CDR1 LGHNA, CDR2 YNFKEQ. The gene calls are TRBV4-2 and TRBJ1-5; 7 bases match TRBD1. Sequenced sample: blood. The clonotype was recovered from a man aged 70 or older in good health. This CDR3 is CASSQDRRGQLNQPQHF. The CDR3 nucleotides read TGTGCCAGCAGCCAAGATCGTAGGGGACAGCTCAATCAGCCCCAGCATTTT.